This paragraph covers one TCR beta chain sequence. An end of the junction does not agree with germline; a read error may underlie this. Germline V gene data show CDR1 as LGHNA and CDR2 as YNFKEQ. CDR3 length equals 16 residues. This entry is derived from a study of blood T cells in healthy people across ages. A second PCR of about 6 to 11 cycles used a sample-barcoded 5' primer and a J-beta primer mix. TCRdb re-called the 5' RACE reads with MiXCR, one entry per CDR3 protein. The table lists about 810,000 distinct CDR3 sequences, approximately 35% of them singletons. The rearrangement links TRBV4-2 to TRBJ1-6; D remains ambiguous. This TCR was recovered from a man in his late teens or twenties in good health. Input material: blood. CDR3 region: CASNQVGGSYNSPLHF. CDR3 DNA: TGTGCCAGCAACCAAGTAGGCGGCTCCTATAATTCACCCCTCCACTTT.